This TCR beta chain was retrieved from a study of CD8 T cells in ankylosing spondylitis (dated by TCRdb to 2016 to 2017). Describing the broader study: The study set out to find disease-linked TCR variants by profiling T cell receptor beta repertoires in ankylosing spondylitis patients and healthy donors. Peripheral blood was sampled, and synovial fluid was also collected from ankylosing spondylitis patients. The full study cohort comprised around 25 ankylosing spondylitis patients and around 100 healthy donors. What the study reported, not specific to this receptor: Some TCR beta motif variants had previously been reported in synovial fluid and blood of reactive arthritis patients, which suggested common disease-initiation mechanisms. The disease-linked clones were reported to be significantly enriched in matched synovial fluid samples from ankylosing spondylitis patients. A TCR beta motif made up of several highly homologous amino acid variants appeared to be characteristic of blood from ankylosing spondylitis patients. A CD8+ phenotype was shown by the disease-linked clones, which were found at relatively low frequencies in peripheral blood.

Sequencing took place on an Illumina HiSeq 2500. Quantitative 5'-RACE with molecular barcodes was the method used to prepare the TCR beta libraries. The original methods were these. A new computational method, built on a probabilistic model of VDJ rearrangement, was used to identify disease-linked TCR variants. TCRdb applied fastp at Q25 and MiXCR to the public reads, then kept only in-frame beta chains. Each entry is one CDR3 protein sequence, shown with its most common DNA and genes. It is TCRdb's table, rather than the study itself, that gives the V and J calls and clone size. This sample has some 130,000 distinct CDR3 sequences in its table, and 6.5% to 8.5% of those were observed once. Of the sample, 7.3% falls within the top ten clones. Synovial fluid samples were paired with blood samples taken from the same ankylosing spondylitis patients. This clonotype was observed at least ten times. Its antigen is still unknown. Base qualities were left out, and no much larger clone turns up one base away.

The V and J ends are trimmed by 0 bases and 4 bases, leaving 15 bases between them. Its CDR3 holds 15 amino acids, cysteine through phenylalanine. The DNA shown is the 45-base CDR3, in frame from base 1. CDR1 is given as DFQATT and CDR2 as SNEGSKA, both from the germline V gene (reference sequence). The V and J genes are TRBV20-1 and TRBJ1-2; the best D guess is TRBD1, with 5 bases matching. The sequenced material came from synovial fluid, either unsorted or a sorted T cell fraction (not recorded which). The TCR was taken from a male donor with ankylosing spondylitis. The bases are TGCAGTGCTAGAGAGATGGGGCGGGGGATCTATGGCTACACCTTC. It is translated as CSAREMGRGIYGYTF.